One sample yielded the 14 T cell receptor beta chains listed below, sequenced in a study of metastatic and nonmetastatic thyroid tumors. TCRdb reassembled clones from the PCR reads with MiXCR. The table shows roughly 30,000 clones, with approximately 20% occurring only once. There were no patients who had received any treatment before thyroid surgery. Sequencing was carried out using blood. These receptors came from a female donor with papillary thyroid cancer or a benign thyroid nodule (not recorded which). Some clones in this sample may be carry-over from other donors' samples.

V usage is TRBV12-3 or TRBV12-4 and J usage is TRBJ2-4; D tentatively reads TRBD1 or TRBD2 (5 bases each). The CDR3 consists of 14 residues. V was cut by 7 bases and J by 2 bases, with 12 bases left in between. CDR3: CASTDGATKNIQYF. CDR3 bases: TGTGCCAGCACCGACGGGGCTACCAAAAACATTCAGTACTTC.

Ten or more counts support this clone. V and J are TRBV6-1 and TRBJ1-4; possible D gene TRBD1, 5 bases. V was pared by 5 bases and J by 1 base, with 11 bases between. CDR1 and CDR2 (germline): MNHNS, SASEGT. This CDR3 is built from 15 residues. The CDR3 region has the DNA TGTGCCAGCAGTCAAAAGAGGGGAACTAATGAAAAACTGTTTTTT. This codes for CASSQKRGTNEKLFF.

This clone was found many times. The gene calls are TRBV7-9 and TRBJ2-5; D tentatively fits TRBD1 or TRBD2 (5 bases each). Germline-derived CDR1 and CDR2 are SEHNR and FQNEAQ (reference sequence). Trimming took off 5 bases at V and 5 bases at J, with 12 bases between the two ends. The CDR3 has 13 residues. The CDR3 DNA reads as TGTGCCAGCAGCCGGGGCGGCACGGAGACCCAGTACTTC. Protein: CASSRGGTETQYF.

The chain recombines TRBV20-1 with TRBJ2-5; perhaps TRBD1 as D (6 bases). The V gene lost 6 bases and the J gene lost 5 bases, with 22 bases spanning the gap. The CDR3 contains 15 residues. Germline V lookup: CDR1 DFQATT, CDR2 SNEGSKA (reference sequence). The CDR3 nucleotides are TGCAGTGCAACCCGACAGGTGACCAGGTGGGAGACCCAGTACTTC. It is translated as CSATRQVTRWETQYF.

In its sample, this clone was seen many times. The V call is TRBV12-3 or TRBV12-4, the J call TRBJ2-5; 11 bases map to TRBD1. The V segment lost 3 bases and the J segment 5 bases; nucleotides outside the gene matches: 8. This CDR3 contains 16 residues. The CDR3 here is CASSFYWDRGDETQYF. For the CDR3, the DNA is TGTGCCAGCAGTTTTTATTGGGACAGGGGGGACGAGACCCAGTACTTC.

This clone was detected ten times or more. Sequence at one end of the junction differs from germline and may be a read error. The V and J genes are TRBV30 and TRBJ2-5; 9 nucleotides match TRBD1. Germline loops: CDR1 GTSNPN, CDR2 SVGIG (reference sequence). The length of the CDR3 is 13 residues. CDR3 in amino acids: CAWRHRGLLSADF. The CDR3 DNA follows: TGTGCCTGGAGACACAGGGGGCTCCTATCCGCGGACTTC.

This clone was seen a few times. The chain joins TRBV5-6 to TRBJ2-5; TRBD1 matches at 8 bases. V gave up 4 bases and J gave up 5 bases; unmatched junction bases: 7. Per germline, CDR1 SGHDT and CDR2 YYEEEE. The CDR3 sequence is 14 residues long. The CDR3 here is CASSQTGEGETQYF. Written as DNA, the CDR3 is TGTGCCAGCAGCCAGACAGGGGAAGGGGAGACCCAGTACTTC.

The chain carries TRBV2 and TRBJ2-7; TRBD1 is a possible D gene (5 bases). Trimming stripped 6 bases from V and 10 bases from J, with 22 bases between. CDR3 size: 14 residues. Germline V gene data show CDR1 as SNHLY and CDR2 as FYNNEI. The CDR3 loop is CASSEQVSLRDQYF. The DNA for the CDR3 is TGTGCCAGCAGCGAACAGGTTTCATTACGCGATCAGTACTTC.

This clone was observed a few times. At one boundary the junction diverges from the germline segment, which might be a read error. The V gene is TRBV6-1, the J gene TRBJ1-5; TRBD1 agrees at 8 bases. From germline, CDR1 is MNHNS and CDR2 SASEGT. This CDR3 comprises 16 residues. This CDR3 reads CARSRTTGASNQHQHF. The CDR3, as DNA: TGTGCCAGAAGCCGCACGACAGGGGCCAGCAATCAGCACCAGCATTTT.

This clone occurred many times. The rearrangement links TRBV5-1 to TRBJ1-2, with D tentatively TRBD1 (5 bases). The CDR3 length is 13 residues. Germline assignment: CDR1 SGHRS and CDR2 YFSETQ. V lost 5 bases to trimming and J lost 7 bases, with 15 bases between them. CDR3 nucleotides: TGCGCCAGCAGTAGGGGCTCGTTAGGTGGCTACACCTTC. It is translated as CASSRGSLGGYTF. The whole variable domain, remainder taken from reference TRBV5-1 and TRBJ1-2, is KAGVTQTPRYLIKTRGQQVTLSCSPISGHRSVSWYQQTPGQGLQFLFEYFSETQRNKGNFPGRFSGRQFSNSRSEMNVSTLELGDSALYLCASSRGSLGGYTFGSGTRLTVV.

Only a few counts were recorded for this clone. Since a much larger clone is just one base distant, this may be a read error. The chain joins TRBV24-1 to TRBJ2-5; D remains unclear. Germline V gives CDR1 KGHDR, CDR2 SFDVKD. The CDR3 sequence is 13 residues long. The CDR3 sequence is CATSHEAEETQCF. The CDR3, as DNA: TGTGCCACCAGTCACGAGGCGGAAGAGACCCAGTGCTTC.

CDR3 amino acids: CASSLAPRTGGYGYTF. The CDR3 coding sequence is TGTGCCAGCAGCCTCGCACCTAGGACAGGGGGCTATGGCTACACCTTC. The chain combines TRBV11-2 with TRBJ1-2; TRBD1 matches at 10 bases. The germline CDR1 and CDR2 sequences are SGHAT and FQNNGV. Trimming took 5 bases from V and 4 from J; bases not matched to a gene: 10. The CDR3 has 16 residues.

V usage is TRBV20-1 and J usage is TRBJ2-3; TRBD1 is a possible D gene (6 bases). The CDR3 covers 16 residues. CDR1 and CDR2 (germline): DFQATT, SNEGSKA (reference sequence). The CDR3 loop reads CGARPPGGGGADTQYF. The CDR3 bases are TGCGGCGCTAGACCTCCGGGTGGGGGCGGTGCAGATACGCAGTATTTT.

There are many counts of this clone. The gene calls are TRBV2 and TRBJ1-1; maybe TRBD1 (6 bases). Trimming shortened V by 5 bases and J by 2 bases, and 12 bases separated the two germline ends. Germline loops: CDR1 SNHLY, CDR2 FYNNEI. The CDR3 totals 14 residues. This CDR3 reads CASSPTGFNTEAFF. The CDR3 DNA sequence: TGTGCCAGCAGTCCTACAGGGTTTAACACTGAAGCTTTCTTT.